The 8 T cell receptor beta chains given below trace back to one sample, sequenced in a study of cytomegalovirus exposure and HLA in healthy donors. Researchers ran the PCR with 60 Vbeta and 13 Jbeta primers. Clones were sequenced by immunoSEQ multiplex PCR, and TCRdb holds only the in-frame ones, with some missing. The sample carries about 200,000 clones, around 80% recorded once. The sequenced sample consisted of PBMCs. The receptors shown here come from a man aged 45-60 years in good health and CMV-seronegative.

The V gene is TRBV5-1, the J gene TRBJ2-3; weak D call: TRBD1 (5 bases). The CDR3 consists of 16 residues. Trimming shortened V by 3 bases and J by 2 bases, and 16 bases separated the two germline ends. Germline V lookup: CDR1 SGHRS, CDR2 YFSETQ. DNA for the CDR3: TGCGCCAGCAGCTCCGGCGTTCGACAGACCACAGATACGCAGTATTTT. This gives the protein CASSSGVRQTTDTQYF.

This chain links TRBV15 with TRBJ2-7; 11 positions agree with TRBD2. CDR1 and CDR2 from the germline V gene are LNHNV and YYDKDF (reference sequence). This CDR3 spans 18 amino acids. The V gene end was trimmed by 3 bases and the J gene end by 3 bases; junction bases not matched to a gene: 13. The CDR3 loop is CATSSGTSGTHPIYEQYF. The DNA for the CDR3 is TGTGCCACCAGCAGTGGGACTAGCGGTACTCACCCTATCTACGAGCAGTACTTC.

V and J are TRBV7-9 and TRBJ2-5; a weak D match, TRBD2 (6 bases). Germline CDR1 reads SEHNR; CDR2 reads FQNEAQ (reference sequence). V was shortened by 1 base and J by 4 bases, with 7 bases between the two germline ends. The CDR3 loop spans 13 amino acids. Here the CDR3 reads CASSLERAETQYF. The CDR3, as DNA: TGTGCCAGCAGCTTAGAGCGGGCAGAGACCCAGTACTTC.

V and J are TRBV7-8 and TRBJ2-1, with 7 bases fitting TRBD2. V gave up 3 bases and J gave up 9 bases; unmatched junction bases: 2. Looked up from germline, CDR1 is SGHVS and CDR2 is FQNEAQ. This CDR3 has 12 residues. The CDR3 nucleotides are TGTGCCAGCAGCTTCCGCGGGAGTGAGCAGTTCTTC. This sequence encodes CASSFRGSEQFF.

A remark on this clone: The germline gene is not matched at one end of the junction; a read error may be the cause. The chain uses TRBV7-7 and TRBJ2-1; no clear D gene. The length of the CDR3 is 13 residues. Germline CDR1 SSHAT, CDR2 FNYEAQ (reference sequence). This CDR3 reads CASSADKNNEQFF. The DNA for the CDR3 is TGTGCTAGCAGCGCAGACAAGAACAATGAGCAGTTCTTC.

The chain is built from TRBV7-3 and TRBJ2-3; tentatively, D is TRBD2 (7 bases). The germline V and J ends were trimmed by 5 bases and 4 bases, with 22 bases remaining between them. Germline loops: CDR1 SGHTA, CDR2 FQGTGA. This CDR3 region has 17 residues. CDR3 DNA sequence: TGTGCCAGCAGCCCGCAGACTAGCACGGAGGGGGCAGATACGCAGTATTTT. Protein product: CASSPQTSTEGADTQYF.

The rearrangement uses TRBV19 and TRBJ2-1, with TRBD2 matching 8 bases. V lost 0 bases to trimming and J lost 7 bases; unmatched junction nucleotides: 11. Germline V gives CDR1 LNHDA, CDR2 SQIVND (reference sequence). This CDR3 contains 17 residues. CDR3 in amino acids: CASSIDYLAGRSNEQFF. The DNA of the CDR3 is TGTGCCAGTAGTATAGACTATTTAGCGGGAAGGTCGAATGAGCAGTTCTTC.

The V gene is TRBV18, the J gene TRBJ2-7; D possibly corresponds to TRBD1 (5 bases). This CDR3 comprises 14 residues. Trimming cost V 3 bases and J 2 bases, with 11 bases left between them. From germline, CDR1 is KGHSH and CDR2 LQKENI. CDR3 nucleotide sequence: TGTGCCAGCTCACCTAGAACAGGTCCCTACGAGCAGTACTTC. This encodes CASSPRTGPYEQYF.